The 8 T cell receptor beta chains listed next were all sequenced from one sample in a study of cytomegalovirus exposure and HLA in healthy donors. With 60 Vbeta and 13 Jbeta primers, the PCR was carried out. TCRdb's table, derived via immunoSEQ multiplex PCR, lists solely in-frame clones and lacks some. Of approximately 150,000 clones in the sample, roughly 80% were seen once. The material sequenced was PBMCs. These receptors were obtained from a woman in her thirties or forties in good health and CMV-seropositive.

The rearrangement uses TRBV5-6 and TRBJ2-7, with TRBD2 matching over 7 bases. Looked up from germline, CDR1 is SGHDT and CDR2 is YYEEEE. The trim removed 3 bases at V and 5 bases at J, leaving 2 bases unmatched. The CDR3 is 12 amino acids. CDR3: CASSWGGDEQYF. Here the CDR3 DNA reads TGTGCCAGCAGCTGGGGGGGGGACGAGCAGTACTTC.

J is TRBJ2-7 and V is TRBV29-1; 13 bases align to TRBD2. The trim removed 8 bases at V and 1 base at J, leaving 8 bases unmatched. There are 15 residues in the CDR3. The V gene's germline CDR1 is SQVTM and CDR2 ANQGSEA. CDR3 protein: CSPGTSGTRSYEQYF. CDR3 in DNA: TGCAGCCCCGGGACTAGCGGGACGAGATCCTACGAGCAGTACTTC.

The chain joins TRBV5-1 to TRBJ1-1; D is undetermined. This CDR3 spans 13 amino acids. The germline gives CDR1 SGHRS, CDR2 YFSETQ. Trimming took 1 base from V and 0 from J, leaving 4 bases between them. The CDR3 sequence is CASSLFMNTEAFF. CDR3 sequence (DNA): TGCGCCAGCAGCTTGTTTATGAACACTGAAGCTTTCTTT.

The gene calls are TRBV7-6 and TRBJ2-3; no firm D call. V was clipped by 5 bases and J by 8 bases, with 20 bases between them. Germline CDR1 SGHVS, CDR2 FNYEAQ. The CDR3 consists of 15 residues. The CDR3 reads CASSPPRQSLVTQYF. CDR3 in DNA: TGTGCCAGCAGCCCCCCCCGCCAAAGCCTGGTTACGCAGTATTTT. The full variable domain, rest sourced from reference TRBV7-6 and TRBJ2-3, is GAGVSQSPRYKVTKRGQDVALRCDPISGHVSLYWYRQALGQGPEFLTYFNYEAQQDKSGLPNDRFSAERPEGSISTLTIQRTEQRDSAMYRCASSPPRQSLVTQYFGPGTRLTVL.

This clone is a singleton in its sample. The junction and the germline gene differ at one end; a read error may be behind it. The CDR3 region has the DNA TGTGCCAGCAGCTTCGATCGGCGGGGGGCTCCTACAGGTACGCAGTATTTT. Translation: CASSFDRRGAPTGTQYF. The V and J genes are TRBV7-2 and TRBJ2-3; the match to TRBD2 covers 8 bases. The germline V gene has CDR1 SGHTA and CDR2 FQGNSA. This CDR3 spans 17 amino acids.

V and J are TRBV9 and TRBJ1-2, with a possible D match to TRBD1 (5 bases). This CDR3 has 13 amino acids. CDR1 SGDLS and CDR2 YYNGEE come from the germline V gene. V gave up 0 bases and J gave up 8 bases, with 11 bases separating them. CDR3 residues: CASSVAQGGGYTF. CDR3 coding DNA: TGTGCCAGCAGCGTAGCGCAGGGCGGCGGCTACACCTTC.

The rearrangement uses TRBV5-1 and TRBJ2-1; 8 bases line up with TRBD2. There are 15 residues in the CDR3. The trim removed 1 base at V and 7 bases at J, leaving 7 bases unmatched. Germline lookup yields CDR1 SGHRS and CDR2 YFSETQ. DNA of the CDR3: TGCGCCAGCAGCTTGACAGCGGGAGTCGGAAATGAGCAGTTCTTC. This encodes CASSLTAGVGNEQFF.

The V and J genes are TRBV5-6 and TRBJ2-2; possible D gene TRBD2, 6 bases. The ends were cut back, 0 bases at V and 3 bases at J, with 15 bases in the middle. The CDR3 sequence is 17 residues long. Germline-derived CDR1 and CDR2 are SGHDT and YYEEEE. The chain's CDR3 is CASSLERLARYTGELFF. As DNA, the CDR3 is TGTGCCAGCAGCTTGGAGCGGCTAGCGCGATACACCGGGGAGCTGTTTTTT.